The present TCR beta chain was sequenced within a study of shared clonotypes between healthy human individuals. Study results and caveats: Sharing of clonotypes among donors was expected to vary with sequencing depth.

V was shortened by 10 bases and J by 0 bases, with 12 bases between the two germline ends. The germline V gene encodes CDR1 MDHEN and CDR2 SYDVKM. CDR3 length equals 13 residues. Data came from immunoSEQ multiplex PCR; TCRdb stores just in-frame clones and leaves some out. This table has 2 million to 3 million clones, over 85% appearing once. Comment on this clone: Antigen specificity is unknown.

This sequence originates from a man between 18 and 35 years old in good health. Some clones in this sample may be carry-over from other donors' samples. Sequencing input: naive CD4+ T cells from PBMCs. Subset specified: CD45RA+ positively selected. The chain carries TRBV28 and TRBJ1-1; D might be TRBD1 (5 bases). The CDR3 sequence is CATYVGVNTEAFF. The CDR3 nucleotides read TGTGCCACCTATGTAGGGGTGAACACTGAAGCTTTCTTT. Based on the CDR3 plus reference TRBV28 and TRBJ1-1, the full variable domain is DVKVTQSSRYLVKRTGEKVFLECVQDMDHENMFWYRQDPGLGLRLIYFSYDVKMKEKGDIPEGYSVSREKKERFSLILESASTNQTSMYLCATYVGVNTEAFFGQGTRLTVV.